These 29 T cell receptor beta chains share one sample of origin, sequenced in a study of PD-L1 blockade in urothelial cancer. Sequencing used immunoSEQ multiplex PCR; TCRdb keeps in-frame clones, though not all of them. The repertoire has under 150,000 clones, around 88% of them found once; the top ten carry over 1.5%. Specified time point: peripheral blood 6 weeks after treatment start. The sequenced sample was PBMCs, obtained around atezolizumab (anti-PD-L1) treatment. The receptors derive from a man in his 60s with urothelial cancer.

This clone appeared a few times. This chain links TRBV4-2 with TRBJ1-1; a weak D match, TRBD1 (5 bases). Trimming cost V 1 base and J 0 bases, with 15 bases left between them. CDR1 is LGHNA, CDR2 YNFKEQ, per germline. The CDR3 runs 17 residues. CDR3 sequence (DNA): TGTGCCAGCAGCCAAGTTACGGGCAGGGCGATGAACACTGAAGCTTTCTTT. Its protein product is CASSQVTGRAMNTEAFF.

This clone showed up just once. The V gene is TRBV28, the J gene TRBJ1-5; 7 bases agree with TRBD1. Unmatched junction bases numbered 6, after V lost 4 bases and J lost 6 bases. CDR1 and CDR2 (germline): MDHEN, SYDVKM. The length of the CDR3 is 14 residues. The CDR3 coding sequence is TGTGCCAGCAGTTCCTTCAGGGGGTCTCAGCCCCAGCATTTT. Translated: CASSSFRGSQPQHF.

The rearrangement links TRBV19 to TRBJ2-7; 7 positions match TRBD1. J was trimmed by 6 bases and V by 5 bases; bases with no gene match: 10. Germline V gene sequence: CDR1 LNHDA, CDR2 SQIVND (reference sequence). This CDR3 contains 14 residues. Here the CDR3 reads CASSPGTDLGEQYF. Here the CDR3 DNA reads TGTGCCAGTAGTCCTGGGACAGATTTGGGCGAGCAGTACTTC.

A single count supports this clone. The chain's CDR3 is CASTKRREVVNEQFF. The CDR3 coding sequence is TGCGCCAGCACCAAAAGGCGGGAGGTAGTAAATGAGCAGTTCTTC. The V call is TRBV5-1, the J call TRBJ2-1, with 8 bases matching TRBD2. The CDR3 has 15 amino acids. The V gene's germline CDR1 is SGHRS and CDR2 YFSETQ. V lost 6 bases and J lost 7; bases outside the gene matches: 12.

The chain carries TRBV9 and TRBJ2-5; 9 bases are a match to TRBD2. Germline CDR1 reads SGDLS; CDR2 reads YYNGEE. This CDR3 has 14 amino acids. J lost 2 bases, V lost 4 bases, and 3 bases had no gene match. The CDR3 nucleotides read TGTGCCAGCAGCTCTAGCGGGGTACAAGAGACCCAGTACTTC. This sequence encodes CASSSSGVQETQYF.

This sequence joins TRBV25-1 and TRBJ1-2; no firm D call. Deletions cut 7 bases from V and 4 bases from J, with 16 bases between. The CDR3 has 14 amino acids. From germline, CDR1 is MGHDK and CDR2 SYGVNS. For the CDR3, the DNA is TGTGCCAGCATTCCCGACGGAGCCTCCTATGGCTACACCTTC. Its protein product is CASIPDGASYGYTF.

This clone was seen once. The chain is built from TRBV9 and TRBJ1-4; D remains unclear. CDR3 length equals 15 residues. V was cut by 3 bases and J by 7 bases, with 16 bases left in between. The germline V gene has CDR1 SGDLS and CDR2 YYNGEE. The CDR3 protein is CASSADLRRGEKLFF. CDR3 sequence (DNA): TGTGCCAGCAGCGCCGACCTTAGACGGGGTGAAAAACTGTTTTTT.

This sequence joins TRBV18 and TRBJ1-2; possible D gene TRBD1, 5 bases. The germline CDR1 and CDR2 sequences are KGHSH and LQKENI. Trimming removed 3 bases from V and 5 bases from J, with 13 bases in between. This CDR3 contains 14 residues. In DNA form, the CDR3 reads TGTGCCAGCTCACCTCCGACAGACCTTTATGGCTACACCTTC. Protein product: CASSPPTDLYGYTF.

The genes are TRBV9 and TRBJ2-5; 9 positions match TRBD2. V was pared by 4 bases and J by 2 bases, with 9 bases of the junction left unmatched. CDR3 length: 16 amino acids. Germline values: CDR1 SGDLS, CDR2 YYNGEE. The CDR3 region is CASSPSSGLAQETQYF. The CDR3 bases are TGTGCCAGCAGCCCCAGCTCGGGACTAGCTCAAGAGACCCAGTACTTC.

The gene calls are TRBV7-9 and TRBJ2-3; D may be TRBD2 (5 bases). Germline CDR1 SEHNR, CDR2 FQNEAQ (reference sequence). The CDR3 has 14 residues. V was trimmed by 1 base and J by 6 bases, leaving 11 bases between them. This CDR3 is CASSLDSSGDTQYF. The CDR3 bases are TGTGCCAGCAGCTTAGACTCGTCGGGGGATACGCAGTATTTT.

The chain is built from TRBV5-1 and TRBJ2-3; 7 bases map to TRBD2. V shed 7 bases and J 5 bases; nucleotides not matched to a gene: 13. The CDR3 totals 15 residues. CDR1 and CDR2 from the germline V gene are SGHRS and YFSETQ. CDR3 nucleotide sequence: TGCGCCAGCGGCCCCGGTGGGAGGGCCGAAGATACGCAGTATTTT. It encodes CASGPGGRAEDTQYF.

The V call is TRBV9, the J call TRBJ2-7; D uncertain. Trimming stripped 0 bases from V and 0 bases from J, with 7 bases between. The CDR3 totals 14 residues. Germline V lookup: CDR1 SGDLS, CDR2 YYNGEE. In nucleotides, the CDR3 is TGTGCCAGCAGCGTAGCCCCGAGCTCCTACGAGCAGTACTTC. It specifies CASSVAPSSYEQYF.

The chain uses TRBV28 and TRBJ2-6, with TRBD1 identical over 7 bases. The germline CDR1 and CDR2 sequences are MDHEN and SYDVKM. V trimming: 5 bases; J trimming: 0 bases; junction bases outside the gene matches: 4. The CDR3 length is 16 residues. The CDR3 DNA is TGTGCCAGCAGTCATCGACAGGGCTCTGGGGCCAACGTCCTGACTTTC. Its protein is CASSHRQGSGANVLTF.

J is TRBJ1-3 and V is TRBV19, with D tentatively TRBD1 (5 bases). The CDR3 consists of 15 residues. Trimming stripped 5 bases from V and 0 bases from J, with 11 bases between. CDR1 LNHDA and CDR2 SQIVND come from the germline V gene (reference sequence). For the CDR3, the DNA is TGTGCCAGTAGTCCGAGACAGAGCTCTGGAAACACCATATATTTT. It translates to CASSPRQSSGNTIYF. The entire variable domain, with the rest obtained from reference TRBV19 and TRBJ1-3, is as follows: DGGITQSPKYLFRKEGQNVTLSCEQNLNHDAMYWYRQDPGQGLRLIYYSQIVNDFQKGDIAEGYSVSREKKESFPLTVTSAQKNPTAFYLCASSPRQSSGNTIYFGEGSWLTVV.

CDR3 residues: CASSYGQEETQYF. The CDR3 coding sequence is TGCGCCAGCAGCTACGGACAGGAAGAGACCCAGTACTTC. This rearrangement joins TRBV5-1 to TRBJ2-5, with 7 bases aligning to TRBD1. V was clipped by 3 bases and J by 3 bases; unmatched bases: 2. Germline V lookup: CDR1 SGHRS, CDR2 YFSETQ. This CDR3 is 13 amino acids long.

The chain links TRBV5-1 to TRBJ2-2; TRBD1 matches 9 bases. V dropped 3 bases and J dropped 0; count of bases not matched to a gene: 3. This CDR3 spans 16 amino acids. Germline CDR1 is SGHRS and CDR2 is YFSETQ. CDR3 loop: CASSSDRGANTGELFF. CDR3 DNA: TGCGCCAGCAGCTCGGACAGGGGTGCGAACACCGGGGAGCTGTTTTTT.

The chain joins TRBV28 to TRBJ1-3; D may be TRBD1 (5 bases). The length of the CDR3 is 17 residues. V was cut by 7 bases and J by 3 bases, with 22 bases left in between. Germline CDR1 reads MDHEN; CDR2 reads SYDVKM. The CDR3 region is CASISNQWGGYGNTIYF. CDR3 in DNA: TGTGCCAGCATTTCTAATCAGTGGGGGGGGTATGGAAACACCATATATTTT.

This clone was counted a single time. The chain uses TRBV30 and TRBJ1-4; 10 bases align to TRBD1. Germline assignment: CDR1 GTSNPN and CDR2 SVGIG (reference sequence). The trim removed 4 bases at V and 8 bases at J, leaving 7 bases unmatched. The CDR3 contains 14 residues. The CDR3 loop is CAWKTGTGDEKLFF. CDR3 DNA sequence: TGTGCCTGGAAGACCGGGACAGGGGACGAAAAACTGTTTTTT.

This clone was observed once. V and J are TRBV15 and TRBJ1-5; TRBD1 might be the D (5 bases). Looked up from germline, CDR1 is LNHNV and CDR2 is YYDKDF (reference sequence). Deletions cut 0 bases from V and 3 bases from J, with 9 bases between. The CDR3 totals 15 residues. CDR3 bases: TGTGCCACCAGCAGAGATCCAGGGAACAATCAGCCCCAGCATTTT. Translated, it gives CATSRDPGNNQPQHF. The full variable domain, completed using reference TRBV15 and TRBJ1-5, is DAMVIQNPRYQVTQFGKPVTLSCSQTLNHNVMYWYQQKSSQAPKLLFHYYDKDFNNEADTPDNFQSRRPNTSFCFLDIRSPGLGDTAMYLCATSRDPGNNQPQHFGDGTRLSIL.

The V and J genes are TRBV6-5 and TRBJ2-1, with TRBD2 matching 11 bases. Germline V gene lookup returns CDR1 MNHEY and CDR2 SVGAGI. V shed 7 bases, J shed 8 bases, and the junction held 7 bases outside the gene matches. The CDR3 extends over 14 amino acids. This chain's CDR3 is CASKETSGVDEQFF. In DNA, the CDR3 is TGTGCCAGCAAGGAGACTAGCGGGGTGGATGAGCAGTTCTTC.

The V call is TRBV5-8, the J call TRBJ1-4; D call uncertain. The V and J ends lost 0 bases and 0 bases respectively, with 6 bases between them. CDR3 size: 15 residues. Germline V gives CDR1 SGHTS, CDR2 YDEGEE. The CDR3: CASSLGDATNEKLFF. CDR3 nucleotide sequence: TGTGCCAGCAGCTTGGGAGATGCAACTAATGAAAAACTGTTTTTT.

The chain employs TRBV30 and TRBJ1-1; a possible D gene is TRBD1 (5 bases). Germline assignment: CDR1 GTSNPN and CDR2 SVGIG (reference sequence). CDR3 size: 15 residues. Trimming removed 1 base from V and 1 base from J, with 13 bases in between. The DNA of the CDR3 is TGTGCCTGGAGTGCCGGACACAATGGGAACACTGAAGCTTTCTTT. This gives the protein CAWSAGHNGNTEAFF.

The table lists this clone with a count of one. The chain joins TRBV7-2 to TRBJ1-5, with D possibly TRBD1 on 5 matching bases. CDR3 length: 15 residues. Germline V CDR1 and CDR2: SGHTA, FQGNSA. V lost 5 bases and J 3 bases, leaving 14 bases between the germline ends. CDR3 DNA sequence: TGTGCCAGCAGCGAAGACAGCAGTAACAATCAGCCCCAGCATTTT. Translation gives CASSEDSSNNQPQHF.

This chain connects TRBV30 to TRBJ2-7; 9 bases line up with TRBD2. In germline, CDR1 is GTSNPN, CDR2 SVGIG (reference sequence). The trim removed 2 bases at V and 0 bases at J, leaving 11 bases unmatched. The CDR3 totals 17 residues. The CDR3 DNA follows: TGTGCCTGGAGTCCGGGACACCTAGCGGGACCCTCCTACGAGCAGTACTTC. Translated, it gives CAWSPGHLAGPSYEQYF.

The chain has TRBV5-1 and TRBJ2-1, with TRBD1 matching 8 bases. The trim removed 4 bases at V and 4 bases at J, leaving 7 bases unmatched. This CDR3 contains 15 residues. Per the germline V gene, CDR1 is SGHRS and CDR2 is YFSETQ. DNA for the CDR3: TGCGCCAGCAGCGAGGGGACAGGACCATACAATGAGCAGTTCTTC. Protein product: CASSEGTGPYNEQFF.

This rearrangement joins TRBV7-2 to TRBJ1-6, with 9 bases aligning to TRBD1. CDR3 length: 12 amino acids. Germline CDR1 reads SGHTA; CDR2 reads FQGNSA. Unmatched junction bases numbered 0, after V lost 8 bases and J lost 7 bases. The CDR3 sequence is CASGTGNSPLHF. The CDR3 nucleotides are TGTGCCAGCGGGACAGGGAATTCACCCCTCCACTTT.

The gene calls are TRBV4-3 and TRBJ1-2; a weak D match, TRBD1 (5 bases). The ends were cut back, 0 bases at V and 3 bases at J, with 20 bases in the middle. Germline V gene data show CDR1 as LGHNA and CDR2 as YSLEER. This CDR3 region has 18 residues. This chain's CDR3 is CASSQDGAMVGGDYGYTF. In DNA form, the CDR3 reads TGCGCCAGCAGCCAAGATGGGGCGATGGTGGGGGGGGACTATGGCTACACCTTC.

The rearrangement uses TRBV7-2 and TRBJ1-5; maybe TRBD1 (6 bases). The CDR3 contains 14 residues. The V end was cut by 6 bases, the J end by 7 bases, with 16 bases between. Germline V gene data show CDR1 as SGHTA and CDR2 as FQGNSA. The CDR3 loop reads CASSQGQGWQPQHF. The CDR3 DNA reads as TGTGCCAGCAGTCAGGGGCAGGGTTGGCAGCCCCAGCATTTT.

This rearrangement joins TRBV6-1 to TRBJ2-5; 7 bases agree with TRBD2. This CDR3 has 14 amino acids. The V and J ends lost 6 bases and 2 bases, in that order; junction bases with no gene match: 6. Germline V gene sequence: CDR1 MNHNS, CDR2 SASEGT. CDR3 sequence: CASSPRGDQETQYF. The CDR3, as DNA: TGTGCCAGCAGCCCTCGGGGGGATCAAGAGACCCAGTACTTC.